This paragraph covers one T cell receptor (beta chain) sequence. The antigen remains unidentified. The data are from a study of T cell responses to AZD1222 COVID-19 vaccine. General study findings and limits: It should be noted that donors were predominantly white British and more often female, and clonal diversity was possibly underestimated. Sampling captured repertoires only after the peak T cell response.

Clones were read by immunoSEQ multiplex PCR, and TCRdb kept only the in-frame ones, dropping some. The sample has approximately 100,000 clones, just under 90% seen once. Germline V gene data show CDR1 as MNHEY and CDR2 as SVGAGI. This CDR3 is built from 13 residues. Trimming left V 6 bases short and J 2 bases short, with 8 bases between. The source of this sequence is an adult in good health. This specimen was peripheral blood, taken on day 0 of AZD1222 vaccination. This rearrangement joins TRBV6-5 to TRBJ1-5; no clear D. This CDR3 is CASRVSGNQPQHF. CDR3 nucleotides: TGTGCCAGCAGGGTGTCGGGCAATCAGCCCCAGCATTTT.